A selection of T cell receptor beta chains follows, all from one sample in a study of cytotoxic CD8 clonotypes in ibrutinib-treated CLL. The repertoire was sequenced with immunoSEQ multiplex PCR; TCRdb's copy has only in-frame clones and lacks some. The data contain 20,000 to 30,000 clones, about 64% of them seen just once; the ten biggest clones take up around 28%. Sequencing was performed on PBMCs, taken after 24 months of ibrutinib treatment. The origin of the receptors is a human donor with chronic lymphocytic leukemia. Each CDR3 is given with its conserved first and last residue. The D gene is left open where the match is weak. Clone size appears in some rows only: once, few, many, or a class for an expanded clone.

D gene	clone size	V gene	J gene	CDR3 DNA	CDR3 protein
NA	few	TRBV5-8	TRBJ2-1	TGTGCCAGCAGACCCAGTGGCAATGAGCAGTTCTTC	CASRPSGNEQFF
NA	NA	TRBV2	TRBJ1-4	TGTGCCAGCATCGTGGGCAGGGCGAATGAAAAACTGTTTTTT	CASIVGRANEKLFF
TRBD2	NA	TRBV5-1	TRBJ2-2	TGCGCCAGCGTCCGGGGGGAAACCGGGGAGCTGTTTTTT	CASVRGETGELFF
TRBD1	NA	TRBV27	TRBJ2-3	TGTGCCAGCAGTCCCCGGGGACAGGGGTGGACAGATACGCAGTATTTT	CASSPRGQGWTDTQYF
NA	NA	TRBV4-1	TRBJ2-7	TGCGCCAGCAGCCAAGATAGCCACAGTGGCTACGAGCAGTACTTC	CASSQDSHSGYEQYF
NA	NA	TRBV18	TRBJ1-1	TGTGCCAGCTCACCACCCACAGCAGGAGCTTTCTTT	CASSPPTAGAFF
NA	NA	TRBV14	TRBJ2-7	TGTGCCAGCAGCCAAGTGACTAGAAAGTACTTC	CASSQVTRKYF
TRBD1	NA	TRBV4-1	TRBJ1-3	TGCGCCAGCAGCCACCTATACAGGGGGCAGGTAGACACCATATATTTT	CASSHLYRGQVDTIYF
TRBD1	NA	TRBV5-1	TRBJ2-5	TGTGCCAGCAGCACGGGACAGGGGGGTCAGACCCAGTACTTC	CASSTGQGGQTQYF
NA	NA	TRBV12-5	TRBJ2-5	TGTGCTAGTGCCCTTCCGTTTGGGGAGACCCAGTACTTC	CASALPFGETQYF
NA	NA	TRBV29-1	TRBJ2-2	TGCAGCGTTGACCTGGGGGCGGTCACCGGGGAGCTGTTTTTT	CSVDLGAVTGELFF
TRBD1	few	TRBV4-1	TRBJ1-2	TGCGCCAGCCAACCAAGGACAGGGACCCGTGGCTATGGCTACACCTTC	CASQPRTGTRGYGYTF
NA	NA	TRBV7-6	TRBJ2-1	TGTGCCAGCAGCTTCCCCGGAGGAGGGCGGGCTGAGCAGTTCTTC	CASSFPGGGRAEQFF
TRBD1	NA	TRBV5-5	TRBJ2-7	TGTGCCAGCAGCTTCTTAGGTCAGGGGGCTTACGAGCAGTACTTC	CASSFLGQGAYEQYF
NA	NA	TRBV7-9	TRBJ2-7	TGTGCCAGCAGCCAAGGTAGAAGCTCCTACGAGCAGTACTTC	CASSQGRSSYEQYF
NA	NA	TRBV5-6	TRBJ2-7	TGTGCCAGCAGTAATCTTGAGTACGAGCAGTACTTC	CASSNLEYEQYF
NA	few	TRBV18	TRBJ1-2	TGTGCCAGCTCACCTCTCGGGGTCTATGGCTACACCTTC	CASSPLGVYGYTF
NA	NA	TRBV19	TRBJ2-1	TGTGCCAGTAGTATATTGGGGACCCCGAGGGGGCAGTTCTTC	CASSILGTPRGQFF
NA	NA	TRBV19	TRBJ1-6	TGTGCCAGTAGTTCCCGTGGGGACTCCTATAATTCACCCCTCCACTTT	CASSSRGDSYNSPLHF
NA	NA	TRBV4-1	TRBJ1-2	TGCGCCAGCAGCCAAGGGCAGGGTGATGGCTACACCTTC	CASSQGQGDGYTF
NA	NA	TRBV5-1	TRBJ2-7	TGCGCCAGCAGCTTGGGGTCGGGCTACGAGCAGTACTTC	CASSLGSGYEQYF
TRBD1	NA	TRBV18	TRBJ2-1	TGTGCCAGCTCGCGAGGGACAGGGCCTGATGAGCAGTTCTTC	CASSRGTGPDEQFF
NA	NA	TRBV5-4	TRBJ2-3	TGTGCCAGCAGCTTAGGTGTAGAGGGGATAGGCACAGATACGCAGTATTTT	CASSLGVEGIGTDTQYF
TRBD1	NA	TRBV7-9	TRBJ1-1	TGTGCCAGCAGCCCCCGACAGGGGATCACTGAAGCTTTCTTT	CASSPRQGITEAFF
NA	few	TRBV7-9	TRBJ1-1	TGTGCCAGCAGCTTACGACAGTCTGAAGCTTTCTTT	CASSLRQSEAFF
NA	NA	TRBV19	TRBJ2-7	TGTGCCAGTAGTATAGGTAACAGCTACGAGCAGTACTTC	CASSIGNSYEQYF
NA	NA	TRBV5-4	TRBJ2-2	TGTGCCAGCAAGTCCGCTGGGGAGCTGTTTTTT	CASKSAGELFF
NA	few	TRBV9	TRBJ1-1	TGTGCCAGCAGCGTAGACGGGGGAATGAACACTGAAGCTTTCTTT	CASSVDGGMNTEAFF
NA	NA	TRBV5-6	TRBJ1-2	TGTGCCAGCAGCTTGGGGGCGCAGGGAAGGGTTTATGGCTACACCTTC	CASSLGAQGRVYGYTF
TRBD1	NA	TRBV9	TRBJ2-7	TGTGCCAGCAGCCGGGGACAGGGAAATGACGAGCAGTACTTC	CASSRGQGNDEQYF
NA	few	TRBV19	TRBJ1-5	TGTGCCAGTAGTATCATCCAGGAGGGTAGCAATCAGCCCCAGCATTTT	CASSIIQEGSNQPQHF
NA	NA	TRBV10-2	TRBJ2-3	TGCGCCAGCAGTGAGTCGGGCCATGCCTCAGATACGCAGTATTTT	CASSESGHASDTQYF
NA	NA	TRBV7-6	TRBJ1-1	TGTGCCAGCGGACTTGCAATGAACACTGAAGCTTTCTTT	CASGLAMNTEAFF
NA	few	TRBV2	TRBJ1-1	TGTGCCAGCACCAACACGGAGAACACTGAAGCTTTCTTT	CASTNTENTEAFF
NA	NA	TRBV10-1	TRBJ1-1	TGCGCCAGTTCGATTGCTAGGGACACTGAAGCTTTCTTT	CASSIARDTEAFF
TRBD2	NA	TRBV11-3	TRBJ2-3	TGTGCCAGCAGCTTAAACGGGGGGGATACGCAGTATTTT	CASSLNGGDTQYF
TRBD2	NA	TRBV10-1	TRBJ2-2	TGCGCCAGCAGCCCGGCGGGGGGAGCGAACACCGGGGAGCTGTTTTTT	CASSPAGGANTGELFF